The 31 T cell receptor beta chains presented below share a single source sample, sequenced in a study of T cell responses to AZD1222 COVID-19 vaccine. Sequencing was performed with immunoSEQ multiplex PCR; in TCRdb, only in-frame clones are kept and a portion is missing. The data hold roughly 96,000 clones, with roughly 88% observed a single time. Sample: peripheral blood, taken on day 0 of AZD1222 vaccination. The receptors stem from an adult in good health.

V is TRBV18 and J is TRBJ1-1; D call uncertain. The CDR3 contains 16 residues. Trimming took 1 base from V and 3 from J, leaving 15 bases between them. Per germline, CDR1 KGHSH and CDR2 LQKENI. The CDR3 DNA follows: TGTGCCAGCTCACCACAAGATACCCCCTCCGACACTGAAGCTTTCTTT. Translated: CASSPQDTPSDTEAFF.

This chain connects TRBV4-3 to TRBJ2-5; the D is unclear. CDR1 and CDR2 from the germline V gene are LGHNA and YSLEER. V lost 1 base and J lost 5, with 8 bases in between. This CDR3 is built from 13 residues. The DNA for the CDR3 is TGCGCCAGCAGCCAAGCTTTCGGCGAGACCCAGTACTTC. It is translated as CASSQAFGETQYF.

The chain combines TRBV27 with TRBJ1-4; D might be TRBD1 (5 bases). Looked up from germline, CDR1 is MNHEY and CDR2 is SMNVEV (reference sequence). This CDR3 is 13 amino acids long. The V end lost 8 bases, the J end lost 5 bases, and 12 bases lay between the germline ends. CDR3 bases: TGTGCCAGCGGAACAGGCGGAAATGAAAAACTGTTTTTT. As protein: CASGTGGNEKLFF.

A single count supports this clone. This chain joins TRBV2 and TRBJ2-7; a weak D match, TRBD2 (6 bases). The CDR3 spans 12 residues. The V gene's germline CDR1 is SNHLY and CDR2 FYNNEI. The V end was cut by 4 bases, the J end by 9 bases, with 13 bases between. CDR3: CASSGAGSVQYF. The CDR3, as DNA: TGTGCCAGCAGTGGTGCGGGATCGGTGCAGTACTTC.

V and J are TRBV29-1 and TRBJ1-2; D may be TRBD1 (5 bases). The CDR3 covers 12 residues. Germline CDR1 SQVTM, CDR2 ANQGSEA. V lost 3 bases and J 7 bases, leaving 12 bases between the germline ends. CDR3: CSVEAGGGGYTF. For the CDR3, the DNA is TGCAGCGTTGAGGCCGGCGGGGGTGGCTACACCTTC. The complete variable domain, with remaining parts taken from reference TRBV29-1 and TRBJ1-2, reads SAVISQKPSRDICQRGTSLTIQCQVDSQVTMMFWYRQQPGQSLTLIATANQGSEATYESGFVIDKFPISRPNLTFSTLTVSNMSPEDSSIYLCSVEAGGGGYTFGSGTRLTVV.

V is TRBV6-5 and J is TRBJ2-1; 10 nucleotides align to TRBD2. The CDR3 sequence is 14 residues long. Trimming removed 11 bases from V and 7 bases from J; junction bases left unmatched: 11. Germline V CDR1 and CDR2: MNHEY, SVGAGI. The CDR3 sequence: CACRTSGTRNEQFF. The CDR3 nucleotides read TGTGCCTGTCGGACTAGCGGCACCAGGAATGAGCAGTTCTTC.

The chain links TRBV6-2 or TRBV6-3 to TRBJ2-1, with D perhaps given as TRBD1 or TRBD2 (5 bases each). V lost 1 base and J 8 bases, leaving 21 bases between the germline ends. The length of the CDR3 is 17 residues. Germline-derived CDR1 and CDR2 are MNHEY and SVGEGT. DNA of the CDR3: TGTGCCAGCAGTTACTTAACAGGCTTTACCACCGGGGATGAGCAGTTCTTC. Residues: CASSYLTGFTTGDEQFF.

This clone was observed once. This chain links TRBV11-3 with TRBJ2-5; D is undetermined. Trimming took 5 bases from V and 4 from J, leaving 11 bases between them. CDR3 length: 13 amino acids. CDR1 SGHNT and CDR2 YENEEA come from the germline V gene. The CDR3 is CASSPAQAETQYF. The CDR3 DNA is TGTGCCAGCAGCCCAGCGCAAGCAGAGACCCAGTACTTC.

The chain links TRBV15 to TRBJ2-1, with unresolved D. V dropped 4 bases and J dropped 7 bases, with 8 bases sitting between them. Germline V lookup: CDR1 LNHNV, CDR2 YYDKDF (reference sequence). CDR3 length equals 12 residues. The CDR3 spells CATSKGFNEQFF. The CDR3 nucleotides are TGTGCCACCAGCAAGGGTTTTAATGAGCAGTTCTTC.

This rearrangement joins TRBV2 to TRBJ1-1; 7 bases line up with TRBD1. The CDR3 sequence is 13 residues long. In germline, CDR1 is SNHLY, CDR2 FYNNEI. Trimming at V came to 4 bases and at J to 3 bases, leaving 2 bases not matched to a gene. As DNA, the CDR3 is TGTGCCAGCAGTGGGGACAGATACACTGAAGCTTTCTTT. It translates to CASSGDRYTEAFF.

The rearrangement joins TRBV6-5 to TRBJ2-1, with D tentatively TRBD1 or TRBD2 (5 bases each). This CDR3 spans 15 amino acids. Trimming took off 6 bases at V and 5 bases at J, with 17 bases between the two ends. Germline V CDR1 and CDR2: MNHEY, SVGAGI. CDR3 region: CASRVVPLGDNEQFF. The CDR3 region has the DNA TGTGCCAGCAGGGTAGTCCCTCTGGGGGACAATGAGCAGTTCTTC.

The CDR3 DNA reads as TGTGCCAGCAAACCGAGGGGAGCGAACACTGAAGCTTTCTTT. It translates to CASKPRGANTEAFF. The chain uses TRBV5-6 and TRBJ1-1, with D possibly TRBD1 on 5 matching bases. Germline V gene data show CDR1 as SGHDT and CDR2 as YYEEEE. Deletions cut 6 bases from V and 1 base from J, with 13 bases between. This CDR3 is built from 14 residues.

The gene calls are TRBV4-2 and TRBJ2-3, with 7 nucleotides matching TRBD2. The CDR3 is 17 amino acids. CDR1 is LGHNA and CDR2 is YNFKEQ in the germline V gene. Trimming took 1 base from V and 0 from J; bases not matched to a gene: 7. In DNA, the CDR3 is TGTGCCAGCAGCCAAGGAGCACTAGCGCGAAGCACAGATACGCAGTATTTT. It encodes CASSQGALARSTDTQYF.

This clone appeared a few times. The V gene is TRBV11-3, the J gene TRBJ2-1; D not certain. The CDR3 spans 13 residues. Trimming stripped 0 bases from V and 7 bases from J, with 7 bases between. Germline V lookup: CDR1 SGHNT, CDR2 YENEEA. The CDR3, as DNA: TGTGCCAGCAGCTTAGATCGGCGTAATGAGCAGTTCTTC. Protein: CASSLDRRNEQFF.

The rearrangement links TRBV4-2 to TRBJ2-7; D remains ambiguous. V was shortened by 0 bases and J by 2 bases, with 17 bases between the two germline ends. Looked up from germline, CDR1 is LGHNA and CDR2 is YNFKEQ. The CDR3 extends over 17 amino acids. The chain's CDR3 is CASSQEPQDWKAYEQYF. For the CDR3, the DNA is TGTGCCAGCAGCCAAGAGCCCCAGGATTGGAAAGCCTACGAGCAGTACTTC.

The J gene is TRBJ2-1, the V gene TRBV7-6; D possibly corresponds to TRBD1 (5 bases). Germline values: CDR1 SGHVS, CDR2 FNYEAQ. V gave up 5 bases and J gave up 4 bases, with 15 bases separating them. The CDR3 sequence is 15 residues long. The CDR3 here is CASSRWGGVYNEQFF. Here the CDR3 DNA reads TGTGCCAGCAGCCGATGGGGCGGAGTGTACAATGAGCAGTTCTTC. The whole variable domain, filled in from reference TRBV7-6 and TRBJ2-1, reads GAGVSQSPRYKVTKRGQDVALRCDPISGHVSLYWYRQALGQGPEFLTYFNYEAQQDKSGLPNDRFSAERPEGSISTLTIQRTEQRDSAMYRCASSRWGGVYNEQFFGPGTRLTVL.

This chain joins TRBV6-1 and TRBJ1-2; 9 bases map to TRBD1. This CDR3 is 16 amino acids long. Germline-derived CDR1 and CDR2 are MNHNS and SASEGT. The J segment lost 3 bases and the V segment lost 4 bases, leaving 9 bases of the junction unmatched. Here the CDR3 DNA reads TGTGCCAGCAGTGTGACAGGGGGAGGAATTGACTATGGCTACACCTTC. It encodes CASSVTGGGIDYGYTF.

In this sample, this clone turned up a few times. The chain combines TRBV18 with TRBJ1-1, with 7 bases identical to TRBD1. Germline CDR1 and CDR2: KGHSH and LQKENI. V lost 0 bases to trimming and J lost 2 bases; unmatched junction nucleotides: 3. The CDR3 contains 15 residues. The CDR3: CASSPPGQPNTEAFF. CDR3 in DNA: TGTGCCAGCTCACCACCGGGACAGCCTAACACTGAAGCTTTCTTT.

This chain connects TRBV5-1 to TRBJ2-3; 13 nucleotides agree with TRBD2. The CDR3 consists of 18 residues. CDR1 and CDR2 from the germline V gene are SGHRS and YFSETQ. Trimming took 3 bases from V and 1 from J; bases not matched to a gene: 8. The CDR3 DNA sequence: TGCGCCAGCAGCTGGGGCGGACTAGCGGGAGTTGGCACAGATACGCAGTATTTT. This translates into CASSWGGLAGVGTDTQYF.

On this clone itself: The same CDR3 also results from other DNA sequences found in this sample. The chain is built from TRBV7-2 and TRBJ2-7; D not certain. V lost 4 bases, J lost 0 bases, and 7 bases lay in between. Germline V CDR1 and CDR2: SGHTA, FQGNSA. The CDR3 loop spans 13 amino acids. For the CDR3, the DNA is TGTGCCAGCAGCTCCCTCGACTCCTACGAGCAGTACTTC. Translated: CASSSLDSYEQYF. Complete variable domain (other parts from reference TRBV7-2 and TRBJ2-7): GAGVSQSPSNKVTEKGKDVELRCDPISGHTALYWYRQSLGQGLEFLIYFQGNSAPDKSGLPSDRFSAERTGGSVSTLTIQRTQQEDSAVYLCASSSLDSYEQYFGPGTRLTVT.

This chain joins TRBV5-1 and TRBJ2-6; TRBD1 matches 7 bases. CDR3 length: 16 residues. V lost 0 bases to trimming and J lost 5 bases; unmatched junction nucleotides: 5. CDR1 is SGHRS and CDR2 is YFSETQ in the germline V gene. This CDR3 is CASSLEGQRRANVLTF. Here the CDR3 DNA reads TGCGCCAGCAGCTTGGAGGGACAGCGAAGGGCCAACGTCCTGACTTTC. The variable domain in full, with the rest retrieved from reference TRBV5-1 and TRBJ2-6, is KAGVTQTPRYLIKTRGQQVTLSCSPISGHRSVSWYQQTPGQGLQFLFEYFSETQRNKGNFPGRFSGRQFSNSRSEMNVSTLELGDSALYLCASSLEGQRRANVLTFGAGSRLTVL.

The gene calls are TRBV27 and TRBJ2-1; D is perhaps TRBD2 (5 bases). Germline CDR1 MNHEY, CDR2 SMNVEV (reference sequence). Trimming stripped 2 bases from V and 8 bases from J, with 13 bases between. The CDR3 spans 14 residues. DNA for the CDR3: TGTGCCAGCAGTTTAGGTACTAGGGTCTATGAGCAGTTCTTC. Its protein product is CASSLGTRVYEQFF.

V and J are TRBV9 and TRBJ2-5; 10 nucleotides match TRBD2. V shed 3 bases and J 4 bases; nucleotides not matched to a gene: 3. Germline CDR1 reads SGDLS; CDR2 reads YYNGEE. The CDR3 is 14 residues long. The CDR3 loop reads CASSASGSGETQYF. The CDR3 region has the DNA TGTGCCAGCAGCGCTAGCGGGAGCGGAGAGACCCAGTACTTC.

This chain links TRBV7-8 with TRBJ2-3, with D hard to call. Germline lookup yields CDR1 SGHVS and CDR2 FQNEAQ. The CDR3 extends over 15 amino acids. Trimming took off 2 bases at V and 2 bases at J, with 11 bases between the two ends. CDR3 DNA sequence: TGTGCCAGCAGCTTAAGGCTAGTCCCCACAGATACGCAGTATTTT. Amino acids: CASSLRLVPTDTQYF.

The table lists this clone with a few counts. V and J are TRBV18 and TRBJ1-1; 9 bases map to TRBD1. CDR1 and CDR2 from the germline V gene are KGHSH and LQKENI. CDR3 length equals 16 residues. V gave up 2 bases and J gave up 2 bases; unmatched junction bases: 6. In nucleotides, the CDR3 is TGTGCCAGCTCACCAAGGACAGGGGCGAGCAACACTGAAGCTTTCTTT. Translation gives CASSPRTGASNTEAFF.

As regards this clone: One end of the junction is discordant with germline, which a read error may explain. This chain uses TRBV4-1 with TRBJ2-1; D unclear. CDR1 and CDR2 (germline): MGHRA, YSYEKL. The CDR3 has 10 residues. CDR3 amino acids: CASSQTRQVF. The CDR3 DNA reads TGCGCCAGCAGCCAAACACGCCAGGTCTTC.

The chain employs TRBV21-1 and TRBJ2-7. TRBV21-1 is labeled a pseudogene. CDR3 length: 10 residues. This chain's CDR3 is CASLFDEQYF. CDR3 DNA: TGTGCCAGCTTGTTTGACGAGCAGTACTTC.

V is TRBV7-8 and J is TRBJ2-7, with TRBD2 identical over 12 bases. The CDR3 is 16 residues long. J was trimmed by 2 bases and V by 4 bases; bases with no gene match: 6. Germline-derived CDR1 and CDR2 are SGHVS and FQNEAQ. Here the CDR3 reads CASSSLRLAGAYEQYF. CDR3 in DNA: TGTGCCAGCAGCTCCCTCAGACTAGCGGGGGCCTACGAGCAGTACTTC.

The DNA of the CDR3 is TGCGCCAGCAGCTCAAAGACGGGGCCAACCTACGAGCAGTACTTC. It codes for CASSSKTGPTYEQYF. V is TRBV5-1 and J is TRBJ2-7, with D perhaps being TRBD1 or TRBD2 (5 bases each). Germline loops: CDR1 SGHRS, CDR2 YFSETQ. V was clipped by 3 bases and J by 2 bases, with 15 bases between them. The CDR3 spans 15 residues.

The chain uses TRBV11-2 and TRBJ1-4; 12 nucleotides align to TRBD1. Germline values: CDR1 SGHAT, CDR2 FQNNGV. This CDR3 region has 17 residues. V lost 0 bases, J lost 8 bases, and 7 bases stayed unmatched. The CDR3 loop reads CASSLDLMGTGGEKLFF. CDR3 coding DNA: TGTGCCAGCAGCTTAGATCTAATGGGGACAGGGGGCGAAAAACTGTTTTTT.

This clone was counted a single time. The CDR3 DNA reads TGTGCCAGCGTCGGGGGAGGACTAGCGGAACCAAGCTCCTACAATGAGCAGTTCTTC. This codes for CASVGGGLAEPSSYNEQFF. The rearrangement links TRBV5-6 to TRBJ2-1; TRBD2 matches at 10 bases. This CDR3 has 19 amino acids. Germline CDR1 is SGHDT and CDR2 is YYEEEE. V trimming: 7 bases; J trimming: 0 bases; junction bases outside the gene matches: 16. Drawing the rest from reference TRBV5-6 and TRBJ2-1, the complete variable domain is DAGVTQSPTHLIKTRGQQVTLRCSPKSGHDTVSWYQQALGQGPQFIFQYYEEEERQRGNFPDRFSGHQFPNYSSELNVNALLLGDSALYLCASVGGGLAEPSSYNEQFFGPGTRLTVL.